The 13 T cell receptor beta chains presented below share a single source sample, sequenced in a study of CD8 T cells in Susac syndrome. After extraction with the RNeasy kit, about 0.5 to 1 ug of the RNA was reverse transcribed using random hexamers. TCRdb processed the immunoSEQ multiplex PCR reads anew with MiXCR; each CDR3 protein has one entry. This table holds about 190,000 distinct CDR3 sequences, 85% to 95% found once. Sequencing used CD8+ T cells from PBMCs. The receptors come from a human donor with Susac syndrome.

The chain couples TRBV5-4 to TRBJ2-3; perhaps TRBD2 as D (6 bases). The CDR3 covers 15 residues. Between the trimmed V and J ends, which lost 4 bases and 5 bases, there was a span of 17 bases. Germline CDR1 is SGHNT and CDR2 is YYREEE (reference sequence). In DNA form, the CDR3 reads TGTGCCAGCAGCGAGCCGGGACTCATGGGAGATACGCAGTATTTT. Amino acid sequence: CASSEPGLMGDTQYF.

The chain combines TRBV4-2 with TRBJ2-3; TRBD1 is a possible D gene (7 bases). In germline, CDR1 is LGHNA, CDR2 YNFKEQ. V was pared by 1 base and J by 3 bases, with 17 bases between. The CDR3 totals 17 residues. As DNA, the CDR3 is TGTGCCAGCAGCCAAGCAATGGCAGGGGGGCATACAGATACGCAGTATTTT. Translating gives CASSQAMAGGHTDTQYF.

The chain carries TRBV9 and TRBJ2-7; the D is unclear. This CDR3 has 15 amino acids. V lost 0 bases, J lost 2 bases, and 12 bases lay in between. From germline, CDR1 is SGDLS and CDR2 YYNGEE. The DNA of the CDR3 is TGTGCCAGCAGCGTAGCTCCGGGCTTGACCTACGAGCAGTACTTC. It is translated as CASSVAPGLTYEQYF. Filled out from reference TRBV9 and TRBJ2-7, the complete variable domain reads DSGVTQTPKHLITATGQRVTLRCSPRSGDLSVYWYQQSLDQGLQFLIQYYNGEERAKGNILERFSAQQFPDLHSELNLSSLELGDSALYFCASSVAPGLTYEQYFGPGTRLTVT.

The chain carries TRBV20-1 and TRBJ2-3, with 13 bases that match TRBD2. The CDR3 contains 18 residues. The germline V gene encodes CDR1 DFQATT and CDR2 SNEGSKA (reference sequence). With V trimmed by 2 bases and J by 3 bases, 11 bases remained unmatched. CDR3 sequence: CSARPRYPTSGGTDTQYF. Here the CDR3 DNA reads TGCAGTGCTAGACCTCGCTACCCGACTAGCGGGGGGACAGATACGCAGTATTTT.

V usage is TRBV2 and J usage is TRBJ2-5; 9 positions match TRBD2. This CDR3 is built from 18 residues. V dropped 6 bases and J dropped 5; count of bases not matched to a gene: 19. CDR1 is SNHLY, CDR2 FYNNEI, per germline. The CDR3 loop is CASSIVRGGGRSLETQYF. As DNA, the CDR3 is TGTGCCAGCAGCATTGTGCGGGGGGGCGGTAGGAGTCTGGAGACCCAGTACTTC. Together with reference TRBV2 and TRBJ2-5, the CDR3 gives the full variable domain: EPEVTQTPSHQVTQMGQEVILRCVPISNHLYFYWYRQILGQKVEFLVSFYNNEISEKSEIFDDQFSVERPDGSNFTLKIRSTKLEDSAMYFCASSIVRGGGRSLETQYFGPGTRLLVL.

V and J are TRBV19 and TRBJ2-7; no clear D gene. CDR1 LNHDA and CDR2 SQIVND come from the germline V gene (reference sequence). V lost 4 bases to trimming and J lost 2 bases, with 9 bases between them. This CDR3 is built from 13 residues. CDR3 sequence reads: CASSNGETYEQYF. CDR3 bases: TGTGCCAGTAGTAATGGAGAGACCTACGAGCAGTACTTC.

The chain employs TRBV9 and TRBJ1-2; TRBD1 is a possible D gene (6 bases). The CDR3 loop spans 14 amino acids. V was clipped by 0 bases and J by 2 bases, with 8 bases between them. The germline V gene has CDR1 SGDLS and CDR2 YYNGEE. The CDR3 DNA sequence: TGTGCCAGCAGCGTAGAGGACAGAAACTATGGCTACACCTTC. This sequence encodes CASSVEDRNYGYTF.

This chain joins TRBV23-1 and TRBJ2-3, with 11 nucleotides matching TRBD1. TRBV23-1 is filed as an ORF, its function uncertain. There are 16 residues in the CDR3. Losses at the gene ends were 4 bases for V and 3 bases for J; bases not matched to a gene: 6. CDR3 sequence reads: CASSPPGQGGTDTQYF. CDR3 in DNA: TGCGCCAGCAGTCCCCCGGGACAGGGGGGGACAGATACGCAGTATTTT.

The chain employs TRBV5-1 and TRBJ1-2; D is unclear. The germline CDR1 and CDR2 sequences are SGHRS and YFSETQ. Trimming pared 5 bases from V and 4 bases from J, leaving 9 bases between. This CDR3 has 12 residues. The CDR3 loop reads CASSEDTYGYTF. CDR3 DNA sequence: TGCGCCAGCAGTGAGGATACCTATGGCTACACCTTC.

The CDR3 reads CASSESSETGSSYEQYF. In nucleotides, the CDR3 is TGTGCCAGCAGTGAATCCTCCGAGACAGGGAGCTCCTACGAGCAGTACTTC. V usage is TRBV25-1 and J usage is TRBJ2-7; 7 bases line up with TRBD1. There are 17 residues in the CDR3. CDR1 and CDR2 (germline): MGHDK, SYGVNS. Unmatched junction bases numbered 9, after V lost 1 base and J lost 0 bases.

The chain joins TRBV2 to TRBJ2-5; TRBD1 is a possible D gene (5 bases). CDR1 and CDR2 (germline): SNHLY, FYNNEI. V was pared by 4 bases and J by 1 base, with 10 bases between. The CDR3 is made up of 14 amino acids. The CDR3 sequence: CASSALDSQETQYF. As DNA, the CDR3 is TGTGCCAGCAGTGCCTTAGACAGCCAAGAGACCCAGTACTTC.

This clonotype was observed a single time. The chain has TRBV5-4 and TRBJ2-3, with TRBD1 matching 11 bases. Germline V gene data show CDR1 as SGHNT and CDR2 as YYREEE (reference sequence). The CDR3 spans 15 residues. The V gene end was trimmed by 3 bases and the J gene end by 8 bases; junction bases not matched to a gene: 8. In DNA, the CDR3 is TGTGCCAGCAGCTGGTACGGGACAGGGGGTGGTACGCAGTATTTT. As protein: CASSWYGTGGGTQYF.

The chain combines TRBV5-6 with TRBJ2-7, with no clear D. Trimming removed 0 bases from V and 3 bases from J, with 7 bases in between. Germline V gives CDR1 SGHDT, CDR2 YYEEEE. CDR3 length: 13 residues. For the CDR3, the DNA is TGTGCCAGCAGCTTGGGAGTAGGCTACGAGCAGTACTTC. It yields the protein CASSLGVGYEQYF.